This TCR beta chain appears in the sequencing data of a study of T-cell memory formation after mild COVID-19. Study background: Clusters were largely donor specific.

Study findings and constraints: Day 15 to 85 contractors were CD4/CD8 balanced; later expanders leaned CD4+. Some SARS-CoV-2-responding clones were already detected in memory before infection.

With constant-segment primers, 5'RACE yielded cDNA libraries of TCR alpha and TCR beta that carried sample barcodes and UMIs. TCRdb passed the 5' RACE reads through MiXCR, listing each CDR3 protein once. The sample yields a few hundred thousand distinct CDR3 sequences, 7.5% to 9.5% seen once. In regard to this clonotype: What it recognizes is unknown.

Looked up from germline, CDR1 is MNHEY and CDR2 is SVGEGT. This CDR3 comprises 13 residues. Trimming removed 3 bases from V and 6 bases from J, with 12 bases in between. The chain uses TRBV6-2 or TRBV6-3 and TRBJ2-7; no firm D call. This sequence was found in a man between 18 and 29 years old who had mild COVID-19 (a few samples of this study predate the infection). Cell type and time point are not known. Sequenced input: PBMCs or a T cell subset sorted from them (not recorded which). The CDR3 DNA is TGTGCCAGCAGTTATCGGGCAGGATCCGAGCAGTACGTC. It translates to CASSYRAGSEQYV.